The 28 T cell receptor beta chains below all came from one sample that was sequenced in a study of blood T cells in healthy people across ages. A J-beta primer mix and a sample-barcoded 5' primer were used in a second PCR of about 7 to 12 cycles. TCRdb reprocessed the 5' RACE reads with MiXCR, giving one entry per CDR3 protein. The sample has around 1,500,000 distinct CDR3 sequences; around 39% are singletons. The sequenced sample consisted of blood. These receptors originate from a woman between 18 and 30 years old in good health.

V is TRBV3-1 and J is TRBJ2-7; 7 bases are shared with TRBD2. The CDR3 runs to 15 residues. Unmatched junction bases numbered 9, after V lost 3 bases and J lost 4 bases. Germline CDR1 reads LGHDT; CDR2 reads YNNKEL (reference sequence). CDR3 nucleotides: TGTGCCAGCAGCCATAGAGGACTAGTTCCGTACGAGCAGTACTTC. Residues: CASSHRGLVPYEQYF.

This clonotype was found many times. The V call is TRBV12-3 or TRBV12-4, the J call TRBJ2-7; D is perhaps TRBD1 or TRBD2 (5 bases each). This CDR3 is 12 amino acids long. Trimming removed 6 bases from V and 5 bases from J, with 11 bases in between. CDR3 nucleotides: TGTGCCAGCAGCCCCCGGGGCGACGAGCAGTACTTC. Its protein product is CASSPRGDEQYF.

J is TRBJ1-1 and V is TRBV9; D remains unclear. Looked up from germline, CDR1 is SGDLS and CDR2 is YYNGEE. V was pared by 0 bases and J by 3 bases, with 6 bases between. The CDR3 spans 13 residues. CDR3 in DNA: TGTGCCAGCAGCGTAGAAGGGTACACTGAAGCTTTCTTT. Protein: CASSVEGYTEAFF.

Only a few counts were recorded for this clonotype. The CDR3 bases are TGTGCCAGCAGTTCATCCGGGACAGATTCCTACGAGCAGTACTTC. It encodes CASSSSGTDSYEQYF. V and J are TRBV28 and TRBJ2-7; 7 bases fit TRBD1. Germline CDR1 reads MDHEN; CDR2 reads SYDVKM. The CDR3 consists of 15 residues. Trimming took 4 bases from V and 1 from J; bases not matched to a gene: 7.

The rearrangement uses TRBV9 and TRBJ2-5, with TRBD1 matching over 9 bases. The J call is in doubt because the DNA end fits TRBJ2-7 better. CDR1 SGDLS and CDR2 YYNGEE come from the germline V gene. The CDR3 sequence is 14 residues long. CDR3 DNA: TGTGCCAGCAGCGCACAGGGGGCTGAGGACGAGCAGTACTTC. Its translation is CASSAQGAEDEQYF.

Concerning this clonotype: The junction departs from germline at one end; a sequencing error may be responsible. This chain uses TRBV7-9 with TRBJ2-5; D possibly corresponds to TRBD1 (6 bases). CDR1 SEHNR and CDR2 FQNEAQ come from the germline V gene (reference sequence). The CDR3 spans 11 residues. The CDR3 bases are TGTGCCAGAAGCTTAGGGGGTTTGGAGTACTTC. Translation gives CARSLGGLEYF.

The rearrangement uses TRBV14 and TRBJ2-1; D not certain. The V gene lost 6 bases and the J gene lost 10 bases, with 16 bases spanning the gap. CDR1 and CDR2 from the germline V gene are SGHDN and FVKESK. The CDR3 runs 13 residues. The CDR3 protein is CASSLPRRPEQFF. In nucleotides, the CDR3 is TGTGCCAGCAGTCTTCCCAGGCGCCCCGAGCAGTTCTTC.

The chain carries TRBV9 and TRBJ2-1; D remains unclear. The CDR3 has 15 amino acids. Trimming removed 0 bases at V and 3 bases at J, with 10 bases between. CDR1 and CDR2 from the germline V gene are SGDLS and YYNGEE. The CDR3 here is CASSVDWADYNEQFF. CDR3 bases: TGTGCCAGCAGCGTAGACTGGGCGGACTACAATGAGCAGTTCTTC.

J is TRBJ2-1 and V is TRBV15; a weak D match, TRBD2 (5 bases). The CDR3 has 15 residues. The V gene's germline CDR1 is LNHNV and CDR2 YYDKDF (reference sequence). V was cut by 3 bases and J by 4 bases, with 13 bases left in between. The CDR3 protein is CATSRAPGSYNEQFF. Here the CDR3 DNA reads TGTGCCACCAGCAGGGCCCCGGGAAGTTACAATGAGCAGTTCTTC. The whole variable domain, filled in from reference TRBV15 and TRBJ2-1, reads DAMVIQNPRYQVTQFGKPVTLSCSQTLNHNVMYWYQQKSSQAPKLLFHYYDKDFNNEADTPDNFQSRRPNTSFCFLDIRSPGLGDTAMYLCATSRAPGSYNEQFFGPGTRLTVL.

This chain links TRBV20-1 with TRBJ1-6; D call uncertain. The CDR3 totals 18 residues. V gave up 0 bases and J gave up 0 bases, with 15 bases separating them. Looked up from germline, CDR1 is DFQATT and CDR2 is SNEGSKA (reference sequence). CDR3 in amino acids: CSARDRFAGSSYNSPLHF. DNA of the CDR3: TGCAGTGCTAGAGATCGGTTTGCGGGCAGCTCCTATAATTCACCCCTCCACTTT.

This clonotype was seen a handful of times. This chain links TRBV20-1 with TRBJ2-7; tentative D call: TRBD2 (6 bases). This CDR3 spans 15 amino acids. Germline loops: CDR1 DFQATT, CDR2 SNEGSKA (reference sequence). The V end was cut by 0 bases, the J end by 2 bases, with 14 bases between. The CDR3 loop reads CSARDRSSGTYEQYF. CDR3 bases: TGCAGTGCTAGAGATCGTAGTAGCGGTACCTACGAGCAGTACTTC.

The CDR3 sequence: CASSFYGTNQPQHF. The CDR3 DNA reads as TGTGCCAGCAGTTTTTACGGGACTAATCAGCCCCAGCATTTT. The chain carries TRBV27 and TRBJ1-5, with D maybe TRBD1 (5 bases). This CDR3 spans 14 amino acids. Trimming removed 3 bases at V and 4 bases at J, with 10 bases between. Looked up from germline, CDR1 is MNHEY and CDR2 is SMNVEV (reference sequence).

This clonotype was observed many times. The genes are TRBV5-1 and TRBJ2-3; D is possibly TRBD2 (5 bases). The CDR3 is 15 amino acids. Germline V gene data show CDR1 as SGHRS and CDR2 as YFSETQ. V lost 1 base and J 6 bases, leaving 15 bases between the germline ends. Here the CDR3 reads CASSLIGLPSDTQYF. CDR3 bases: TGCGCCAGCAGCTTGATAGGACTCCCAAGCGATACGCAGTATTTT.

The chain has TRBV15 and TRBJ1-1, with 7 bases identical to TRBD1. This CDR3 comprises 15 residues. Germline V gene sequence: CDR1 LNHNV, CDR2 YYDKDF (reference sequence). Losses at the gene ends were 5 bases for V and 3 bases for J; bases not matched to a gene: 9. CDR3 DNA: TGTGCCACCAGCTTACAGGGGAAAAGGGACACTGAAGCTTTCTTT. This codes for CATSLQGKRDTEAFF.

This clonotype showed up just a few times. The CDR3 sequence: CASSVNFGQPQHF. DNA for the CDR3: TGTGCCAGCAGTGTAAATTTCGGTCAGCCCCAGCATTTT. This rearrangement joins TRBV27 to TRBJ1-5; D call uncertain. In germline, CDR1 is MNHEY, CDR2 SMNVEV (reference sequence). V shed 5 bases and J shed 6 bases, with 11 bases lying between them. There are 13 residues in the CDR3.

This clonotype was observed a handful of times. V is TRBV6-1 and J is TRBJ2-7, with a possible D match to TRBD2 (6 bases). This CDR3 spans 13 amino acids. CDR1 is MNHNS and CDR2 is SASEGT in the germline V gene. V lost 2 bases and J 5 bases, leaving 10 bases between the germline ends. CDR3 sequence: CASSEPGVHEQYF. The DNA of the CDR3 is TGTGCCAGCAGTGAACCGGGAGTCCACGAGCAGTACTTC.

A few counts support this clonotype. V gene TRBV15 combines with J gene TRBJ2-7; D uncertain. This CDR3 region has 12 residues. V shed 0 bases and J shed 6 bases, with 6 bases lying between them. Germline V gene sequence: CDR1 LNHNV, CDR2 YYDKDF (reference sequence). This CDR3 reads CATSRDPREQYF. The CDR3 nucleotides read TGTGCCACCAGCAGAGATCCGCGCGAGCAGTACTTC.

This clonotype showed up just a few times. This sequence joins TRBV6-5 and TRBJ2-7; TRBD1 matches at 8 bases. Germline V gene data show CDR1 as MNHEY and CDR2 as SVGAGI. V shed 5 bases, J shed 4 bases, and the junction held 13 bases outside the gene matches. The CDR3 contains 16 residues. CDR3 amino acids: CASSPLQGALRYEQYF. The CDR3 DNA follows: TGTGCCAGCAGTCCTCTTCAGGGGGCCCTTCGGTACGAGCAGTACTTC.

This clonotype was detected a few times. The genes are TRBV7-9 and TRBJ2-1; D remains ambiguous. This CDR3 contains 14 residues. Trimming stripped 0 bases from V and 13 bases from J, with 16 bases between. Germline loops: CDR1 SEHNR, CDR2 FQNEAQ (reference sequence). The CDR3 bases are TGTGCCAGCAGCTTAGCAACCACGCTGGAGACCCAGTTCTTC. This codes for CASSLATTLETQFF.

The gene calls are TRBV5-1 and TRBJ2-3, with TRBD2 matching 10 bases. V shed 4 bases, J shed 0 bases, and the junction held 5 bases outside the gene matches. This CDR3 region has 16 residues. CDR1 and CDR2 (germline): SGHRS, YFSETQ. The CDR3 bases are TGCGCCAGCAGCCCCCAGACTAGCGGGAGCACAGATACGCAGTATTTT. This codes for CASSPQTSGSTDTQYF.

The rearrangement links TRBV6-5 to TRBJ2-5; 8 bases align to TRBD1. Germline loops: CDR1 MNHEY, CDR2 SVGAGI. The junction had 9 bases not matched to a gene; V was cut back by 8 bases and J by 4 bases. CDR3 length: 14 residues. This CDR3 reads CASGEQGGLETQYF. In DNA, the CDR3 is TGTGCCAGCGGAGAACAGGGGGGCCTAGAGACCCAGTACTTC.

The chain has TRBV6-5 and TRBJ2-5; D tentatively reads TRBD1 or TRBD2 (6 bases each). Looked up from germline, CDR1 is MNHEY and CDR2 is SVGAGI. Trimming took off 6 bases at V and 11 bases at J, with 19 bases between the two ends. There are 13 residues in the CDR3. The CDR3 sequence is CASRQGLKGEQYF. For the CDR3, the DNA is TGTGCCAGCAGGCAGGGACTGAAGGGGGAGCAGTACTTC.

This clonotype was seen only a few times. The CDR3 sequence: CASSLSPGEGYTF. The CDR3 DNA follows: TGTGCCAGCAGCTTGAGCCCAGGGGAGGGCTACACCTTC. The genes are TRBV11-2 and TRBJ1-2; TRBD1 might be the D (6 bases). This CDR3 has 13 amino acids. Trimming shortened V by 3 bases and J by 8 bases, and 13 bases separated the two germline ends. From germline, CDR1 is SGHAT and CDR2 FQNNGV.

The CDR3, as DNA: TGTGCCAGCAGTGAAGCTTCGGGAGATCAGCCCCAGCATTTT. This encodes CASSEASGDQPQHF. The rearrangement joins TRBV6-1 to TRBJ1-5, with no clear D. The CDR3 runs 14 residues. Germline values: CDR1 MNHNS, CDR2 SASEGT. With 0 bases removed from V and 5 bases from J, the gap between germline ends came to 8 bases.

The chain has TRBV5-1 and TRBJ2-2, with TRBD1 identical over 7 bases. V was clipped by 5 bases and J by 6 bases; unmatched bases: 7. Germline CDR1 and CDR2: SGHRS and YFSETQ. CDR3 size: 14 residues. The CDR3 protein is CASRVTGDAGELFF. CDR3 in DNA: TGCGCCAGCAGAGTCACAGGGGACGCCGGGGAGCTGTTTTTT.

This clonotype was observed a few times. V is TRBV7-2 and J is TRBJ2-5; D remains unclear. The tail of the sequence fits TRBJ2-7 better, so the J call may be wrong. This CDR3 contains 15 residues. Looked up from germline, CDR1 is SGHTA and CDR2 is FQGNSA. The CDR3 here is CASSLGGSKAYEQYF. The CDR3, as DNA: TGTGCCAGCAGCTTAGGCGGCAGCAAAGCCTACGAGCAGTACTTC.

This clonotype was counted only a few times. CDR3 amino acids: CASTSQTEASYEQYF. CDR3 DNA: TGTGCCAGCACCAGCCAGACGGAGGCCTCCTACGAGCAGTACTTC. This sequence joins TRBV6-6 and TRBJ2-7; the D gene is possibly TRBD2 (5 bases). The length of the CDR3 is 15 residues. V gave up 7 bases and J gave up 0 bases, with 16 bases separating them. CDR1 and CDR2 from the germline V gene are MNHNY and SVGAGI (reference sequence).

The chain has TRBV5-1 and TRBJ1-2; weak D call: TRBD1 (6 bases). Germline V gene data show CDR1 as SGHRS and CDR2 as YFSETQ. The CDR3 length is 13 residues. Trimming stripped 0 bases from V and 8 bases from J, with 11 bases between. The CDR3 protein is CASSLAGASGYTF. In DNA, the CDR3 is TGCGCCAGCAGCTTGGCGGGGGCGTCGGGCTACACCTTC.